This TCR beta chain was recovered during a study of cytomegalovirus exposure and HLA in healthy donors. Study-wide background: When roughly 420 donors were genotyped, roughly 80% of them were found to fall in the Caucasian-associated ancestry cluster. General observations from the study: More clonal expansion characterized HLA-associated TCR beta chains than equally common others in a later analysis.

On this clone: Its target is not known. One junction end does not reproduce the germline sequence, and a read error may be involved.

It was with 60 Vbeta and 13 Jbeta primers that the PCR ran. Profiled with immunoSEQ multiplex PCR; TCRdb holds only in-frame clones, not every one. The repertoire has about 210,000 clones, about 81% of them found once; the top ten carry 6%. Germline V gene lookup returns CDR1 SSHAT and CDR2 FNYEAQ (reference sequence). The CDR3 length is 15 residues. V gene TRBV7-7 combines with J gene TRBJ2-5, with 10 positions matching TRBD2. The sequenced sample was PBMCs. This TCR derives from a man aged 35 to 55 in good health and CMV-seropositive. The CDR3 protein is CASSEGLALQETQYF. The CDR3 DNA reads as TGTGCTAGCAGCGAGGGACTAGCGCTACAAGAGACCCAGTACTTC.